This is a list of T cell receptor beta chains from one sample in a study of blood T cell repertoires in COVID-19. The protocol was immunoSEQ multiplex PCR, while the TCRdb copy is restricted to in-frame clones and leaves out a portion. The repertoire holds hundreds of thousands of clones, with around 84% as singletons. Input material: PBMCs or T cells enriched from blood (not recorded which). All receptors come from a man in his forties who had been exposed to COVID-19. Each CDR3 is given with its conserved first and last residue. Fields, in order: V gene, CDR3 length, clone size, J gene, D gene, CDR3 protein, CDR3 DNA. A D gene is named only where the DNA matches it firmly. Size is omitted from some rows. Given values are once, few, many or a class for expanded clones.

>TRBV6-5|13|.|TRBJ2-7|.
CASRPSTPYEQYF
TGTGCCAGCAGACCCTCAACTCCCTACGAGCAGTACTTC
>TRBV15|15|.|TRBJ2-1|TRBD2
CATNTGRETYNEQFF
TGTGCCACCAACACCGGGCGGGAGACTTACAATGAGCAGTTCTTC
>TRBV5-4|12|.|TRBJ2-7|.
CAISGGPGEQYF
TGTGCCATATCCGGAGGTCCGGGCGAGCAGTACTTC
>TRBV30|15|.|TRBJ1-5|.
CAWSSGVRSNQPQHF
TGTGCCTGGAGTTCGGGTGTAAGGAGCAATCAGCCCCAGCATTTT
>TRBV9|15|.|TRBJ2-1|TRBD2
CASSGASGRSDEQFF
TGTGCCAGCAGCGGTGCTAGCGGGAGAAGTGATGAGCAGTTCTTC
>TRBV6-5|13|.|TRBJ2-1|.
CASRLSGVDEQFF
TGTGCCAGCAGATTATCAGGTGTCGATGAGCAGTTCTTC
>TRBV7-9|16|.|TRBJ2-1|TRBD2
CASSFLTGGPWNEQFF
TGTGCCAGCAGCTTCTTAACGGGAGGGCCGTGGAATGAGCAGTTCTTC
>TRBV12-3/TRBV12-4|13|.|TRBJ2-1|.
CASSLDLQGSQFF
TGTGCCAGCAGTTTAGACCTACAGGGTTCGCAGTTCTTC
>TRBV19|13|.|TRBJ2-1|TRBD2
CASRLAAYNEQFF
TGTGCCAGTAGACTAGCGGCGTACAATGAGCAGTTCTTC
>TRBV11-2|14|few|TRBJ2-7|.
CASSLTDSSYEQYF
TGTGCCAGCAGCCTAACAGACAGTTCCTACGAGCAGTACTTC
>TRBV3-1/TRBV3-2|16|.|TRBJ2-3|TRBD2
CASSPAGLAPEGTQYF
TGTGCCAGCAGCCCAGCTGGACTAGCGCCGGAGGGTACGCAGTATTTT
>TRBV29-1|11|.|TRBJ2-7|TRBD1
CSVSDRGEQYF
TGCAGCGTTTCCGACAGGGGCGAGCAGTACTTC
>TRBV19|14|few|TRBJ2-7|.
CASSIRQETYEQYF
TGTGCCAGTAGTATCCGACAGGAGACCTACGAGCAGTACTTC
>TRBV6-5|13|.|TRBJ1-1|.
CASRGGVNTEAFF
TGTGCCAGTCGGGGAGGAGTGAACACTGAAGCTTTCTTT
>TRBV11-2|14|.|TRBJ2-5|.
CASSLGRQQETQYF
TGTGCCAGCAGCCTCGGTAGACAGCAAGAGACCCAGTACTTC
>TRBV5-4|15|few|TRBJ2-1|.
CASSWDSSTWDEQFF
TGTGCCAGCAGCTGGGACTCGTCCACTTGGGATGAGCAGTTCTTC
>TRBV4-2|15|.|TRBJ2-2|TRBD2
CASSQETSGFRELFF
TGTGCCAGCAGCCAGGAGACTAGCGGTTTTAGGGAGCTGTTTTTT
>TRBV11-2|14|.|TRBJ2-7|TRBD2
CATRPWGGSYEQYF
TGTGCCACGCGACCTTGGGGGGGGTCCTACGAGCAGTACTTC
>TRBV2|14|many|TRBJ1-1|.
CASRETPQNTEAFF
TGTGCCAGCAGAGAGACTCCCCAGAACACTGAAGCTTTCTTT
>TRBV9|16|once|TRBJ1-1|.
CASSVGGGTMNTEAFF
TGTGCCAGCAGCGTAGGGGGAGGGACTATGAACACTGAAGCTTTCTTT
>TRBV7-9|19|.|TRBJ2-3|TRBD2
CASSPPAGLAGGITDTQYF
TGTGCCAGCAGCCCCCCTGCGGGACTAGCGGGAGGGATAACAGATACGCAGTATTTT
>TRBV24-1|13|once|TRBJ1-1|.
CASSGAPHTEAFF
TGTGCCTCTTCAGGGGCACCGCACACTGAAGCTTTCTTT
>TRBV9|17|once|TRBJ2-3|TRBD2
CASSATSGSPLTDTQYF
TGTGCCAGCAGCGCGACTAGCGGGAGCCCCCTGACAGATACGCAGTATTTT
>TRBV11-2|12|few|TRBJ1-2|.
CASSPQDYGYTF
TGTGCCAGCAGCCCACAAGATTATGGCTACACCTTC
>TRBV9|19|.|TRBJ2-3|TRBD2
CASSVATGAGTSVTDTQYF
TGTGCCAGCAGCGTAGCTACGGGGGCCGGGACTAGCGTTACAGATACGCAGTATTTT
>TRBV7-2|15|.|TRBJ2-2|TRBD1
CASSFADRATGELFF
TGTGCCAGCAGCTTCGCGGACAGGGCGACCGGGGAGCTGTTTTTT
>TRBV7-2|14|many|TRBJ2-7|.
CASSLPTGTGEQYF
TGTGCCAGCAGCTTACCAACAGGGACGGGAGAGCAGTACTTC
>TRBV19|15|.|TRBJ2-2|TRBD1
CASSIDRQGPGELFF
TGTGCCAGTAGTATAGATCGACAGGGGCCCGGGGAGCTGTTTTTT
>TRBV5-1|14|.|TRBJ1-2|.
CASSLTQGNYGYTF
TGCGCCAGCAGCTTGACACAGGGTAACTATGGCTACACCTTC
>TRBV18|16|.|TRBJ1-2|.
CASSPGGGLQDYGYTF
TGTGCCAGCTCACCCGGGGGGGGCCTTCAAGACTATGGCTACACCTTC
>TRBV6-5|13|.|TRBJ2-1|.
CASSLRVFDEQFF
TGTGCCAGCAGTTTGAGGGTTTTCGATGAGCAGTTCTTC
>TRBV30|14|.|TRBJ1-5|.
CAWSPKTVGQPQHF
TGTGCCTGGAGTCCTAAGACAGTGGGTCAGCCCCAGCATTTT
>TRBV7-9|15|once|TRBJ1-2|.
CASSFDLTANYGYTF
TGTGCCAGCAGCTTCGACCTGACAGCGAACTATGGCTACACCTTC
>TRBV6-5|14|.|TRBJ2-1|.
CASSYRGLHNEQFF
TGTGCCAGCAGTTACAGGGGACTCCACAATGAGCAGTTCTTC
>TRBV24-1|13|.|TRBJ2-7|.
CATSDRGRHEQYF
TGTGCCACCAGTGATAGAGGCCGCCACGAGCAGTACTTC
>TRBV10-1|14|.|TRBJ2-5|TRBD2
CASSAGGTQETQYF
TGCGCCAGCAGTGCGGGGGGGACCCAAGAGACCCAGTACTTC
>TRBV29-1|11|many|TRBJ1-1|.
CSVGKGAEAFF
TGCAGCGTTGGTAAAGGGGCTGAAGCTTTCTTT
>TRBV7-9|16|.|TRBJ2-3|TRBD2
CASSWGLAGSTDTQYF
TGTGCCAGCAGCTGGGGACTAGCGGGGAGCACAGATACGCAGTATTTT
>TRBV4-1|17|.|TRBJ1-3|.
CASSIRRDMSSGNTIYF
TGCGCCAGCAGCATTCGCCGGGACATGAGCTCTGGAAACACCATATATTTT
>TRBV24-1|19|.|TRBJ1-5|TRBD1
CATSPRYQKGQGGNQPQHF
TGTGCCACCAGTCCTAGGTACCAGAAGGGACAGGGTGGAAATCAGCCCCAGCATTTT
>TRBV7-6|15|.|TRBJ2-7|TRBD2
CASSPPGGITYEQYF
TGTGCCAGCAGCCCTCCGGGGGGGATCACCTACGAGCAGTACTTC
>TRBV5-1|13|.|TRBJ1-3|.
CASSVDRGNTIYF
TGCGCCAGCAGCGTTGACAGGGGAAACACCATATATTTT
>TRBV30|13|.|TRBJ2-1|.
CAWSVQGGGEQFF
TGTGCCTGGAGTGTACAGGGAGGGGGTGAGCAGTTCTTC
>TRBV7-9|18|.|TRBJ2-7|TRBD1
CASSLGIVGQGLVGEQYF
TGTGCCAGCAGCTTAGGTATCGTGGGACAGGGTCTCGTTGGCGAGCAGTACTTC